This entry is about one T cell receptor (beta chain). The data were obtained in a study of blood T cell repertoires in COVID-19. Study details: Researchers got acute and convalescent COVID-19 samples from the United States, Italy and Spain.

As processed by the authors: Reference gene primer amplification in the assay estimated nucleated cell counts. Method: immunoSEQ multiplex PCR; TCRdb's copy keeps in-frame clones and lacks some. That table gives V, J and clone size, and the DNA gave D and trimming. Found here are around 360,000 clones, about 88% of them singletons; the top ten hold roughly 3%. Germline CDR1 LGHNA, CDR2 YNFKEQ. V lost 1 base, J lost 0 bases, and 4 bases stayed unmatched. The CDR3 extends over 16 amino acids. The sequence derives from a woman in her twenties or thirties who had recovered from COVID-19. The V and J genes are TRBV4-2 and TRBJ2-7; 9 bases agree with TRBD2. Sequenced input: PBMCs or T cells enriched from blood (not recorded which). The CDR3 loop is CASSQGLAESSYEQYF. The CDR3 nucleotides read TGTGCCAGCAGCCAAGGACTAGCGGAGAGCTCCTACGAGCAGTACTTC.